This T cell receptor beta chain was captured in a study of T-cell reconstitution after alpha-beta-depleted transplantation in children. The study's findings and limits: Newly produced T cells mostly accounted for T-cell counts and diversity one year post-transplant. Reportedly, only several hundred clones from non-depleted graft cells drove alpha-beta T-cell counts at about two months. Elevated TCRbeta diversity at day 60 was traced, in some patients, to surviving recipient T cells and thymic progenitors.

Notes on this clonotype: Its specificity is not known.

Unique molecular identifiers were incorporated when the TCRbeta library was constructed. Via MiXCR, TCRdb re-called the PCR reads, giving one row per CDR3 protein. This sample yields about a million distinct CDR3 sequences, of which around 30% are seen a single time; under 30% belongs to the top ten. This material consisted of PBMCs, mostly from graft donor cells, taken 360 days after TCRalphabeta/CD19-depleted stem cell transplant. The clonotype comes from a boy in the first two years of life who had a stem cell transplant for SCID, so the T cells may come from the graft donor.

The CDR3 DNA follows: TGTGCCAGCAGTGAAGGGACAGGGCCCACATATGGGTCACCCCTCCACTTT. It specifies CASSEGTGPTYGSPLHF. The chain combines TRBV2 with TRBJ1-6; TRBD1 agrees at 8 bases. Trimming took 1 base from V and 10 from J; bases not matched to a gene: 12. Per the germline V gene, CDR1 is SNHLY and CDR2 is FYNNEI. This CDR3 is built from 17 residues.